One and the same sample provided the 30 T cell receptor beta chains below, sequenced in a study of T-cell reconstitution after alpha-beta-depleted transplantation in children. Unique molecular identifiers were incorporated into the prepared TCRbeta library. Via MiXCR, TCRdb re-called the PCR reads, giving one row per CDR3 protein. There are approximately 520,000 distinct CDR3 sequences in the sample; over 25% occur only once, and more than 2% lies in the top ten. The material was PBMCs from the stem cell graft donor, obtained from the stem cell graft. These receptors all come from a human donor who donated a stem cell graft to a child with aplastic anemia.

This clonotype has only a few counts. CDR3 DNA: TGTGCCAGCAGCCTTATGCGCAATGAGCAGTTCTTC. Protein product: CASSLMRNEQFF. This chain joins TRBV7-2 and TRBJ2-1; unclear D gene. This CDR3 has 12 residues. Germline CDR1 reads SGHTA; CDR2 reads FQGNSA. With 5 bases removed from V and 6 bases from J, the gap between germline ends came to 8 bases.

This clonotype came up a few times. The chain carries TRBV12-3 or TRBV12-4 and TRBJ2-7; 10 bases fit TRBD2. This CDR3 region has 15 residues. Trimming removed 6 bases from V and 6 bases from J; junction bases left unmatched: 11. Here the CDR3 reads CASSTLAGEVGEQYV. CDR3 in DNA: TGTGCCAGCAGCACGCTAGCGGGAGAAGTCGGCGAGCAGTACGTC.

This clonotype was seen many times. The chain links TRBV3-1 to TRBJ1-2; D is unresolved. This CDR3 is 13 amino acids long. The germline V gene encodes CDR1 LGHDT and CDR2 YNNKEL (reference sequence). V lost 3 bases and J lost 1, with 6 bases in between. CDR3 in DNA: TGTGCCAGCAGCCAGTCGGTTAACTATGGCTACACCTTC. It encodes CASSQSVNYGYTF.

This clonotype has only one observation. The rearrangement joins TRBV7-6 to TRBJ2-2, with D possibly being TRBD2 (5 bases). The ends were cut back, 7 bases at V and 6 bases at J, with 15 bases in the middle. CDR3 length: 14 amino acids. Germline lookup yields CDR1 SGHVS and CDR2 FNYEAQ. CDR3 residues: CASTQRGESGELFF. DNA of the CDR3: TGTGCCAGCACACAACGGGGAGAATCCGGGGAGCTGTTTTTT.

The J gene is TRBJ1-1, the V gene TRBV5-1; D call uncertain. CDR1 and CDR2 (germline): SGHRS, YFSETQ. The CDR3 has 14 residues. Trimming took off 4 bases at V and 2 bases at J, with 12 bases between the two ends. CDR3 region: CASSQPNGNTEAFF. Written as DNA, the CDR3 is TGCGCCAGCAGCCAACCCAACGGAAACACTGAAGCTTTCTTT.

This clonotype has more than one count but fewer than ten. This chain links TRBV5-6 with TRBJ2-7; 8 positions match TRBD1. V was clipped by 4 bases and J by 7 bases; unmatched bases: 10. CDR3 length: 14 residues. CDR1 SGHDT and CDR2 YYEEEE come from the germline V gene. In DNA, the CDR3 is TGTGCCAGCAGCCCGGGACAGGTGGTTTGGGAGCAGTACTTC. This codes for CASSPGQVVWEQYF.

In this sample, this clonotype turned up a few times. V gene TRBV20-1 combines with J gene TRBJ2-1; the match to TRBD2 covers 16 bases. The CDR3 length is 14 residues. V was pared by 3 bases and J by 10 bases, with 3 bases of the junction left unmatched. Germline V lookup: CDR1 DFQATT, CDR2 SNEGSKA (reference sequence). In DNA form, the CDR3 reads TGCAGTGCTAGGGGACTAGCGGGAGGGCCCGAGCAGTTCTTC. Translating it yields CSARGLAGGPEQFF.

This clonotype was counted only a few times. The chain is built from TRBV4-3 and TRBJ2-3; 7 nucleotides line up with TRBD2. In germline, CDR1 is LGHNA, CDR2 YSLEER. CDR3 length equals 16 residues. V shed 0 bases and J 2 bases; nucleotides not matched to a gene: 5. The CDR3: CASSQEAGTFTDTQYF. In DNA form, the CDR3 reads TGCGCCAGCAGCCAAGAAGCGGGGACCTTCACAGATACGCAGTATTTT.

The chain uses TRBV5-1 and TRBJ2-1; D is uncertain. The CDR3 sequence is 15 residues long. Germline assignment: CDR1 SGHRS and CDR2 YFSETQ. V was shortened by 1 base and J by 3 bases, with 11 bases between the two germline ends. The DNA of the CDR3 is TGCGCCAGCAGCTTGCAACCCACCGGCTACAATGAGCAGTTCTTC. Protein sequence: CASSLQPTGYNEQFF.

This clonotype is a singleton in its sample. The chain links TRBV29-1 to TRBJ1-1, with D unresolved. From germline, CDR1 is SQVTM and CDR2 ANQGSEA. With 5 bases removed from V and 1 base from J, the gap between germline ends came to 5 bases. CDR3 length: 11 residues. Here the CDR3 reads CSVIRNTEAFF. Here the CDR3 DNA reads TGCAGCGTTATAAGGAACACTGAAGCTTTCTTT.

The table lists this clonotype with a few counts. The V and J genes are TRBV4-1 and TRBJ2-1, with TRBD2 identical over 10 bases. Germline V gives CDR1 MGHRA, CDR2 YSYEKL. The ends lost 7 bases at V and 8 bases at J; junction bases unmatched: 11. This CDR3 has 15 amino acids. The CDR3 DNA follows: TGCGCCAGCACACCGTCTAGCGGGAGTGTTCATGAGCAGTTCTTC. It is translated as CASTPSSGSVHEQFF.

This clonotype showed up just a few times. V gene TRBV20-1 combines with J gene TRBJ2-3, with TRBD1 as a possible D gene (6 bases). The CDR3 runs 14 residues. Germline CDR1 DFQATT, CDR2 SNEGSKA (reference sequence). The V end was cut by 1 base, the J end by 4 bases, with 12 bases between. CDR3 protein: CSARAQQGSDTQYF. Written as DNA, the CDR3 is TGCAGTGCTAGAGCCCAGCAGGGGTCAGATACGCAGTATTTT.

The sample holds a few counts of this clonotype. The CDR3, as DNA: TGCGCCAGCAGTGTAAACCCGGGACACTCGAACACTGAAGCTTTCTTT. Amino acids: CASSVNPGHSNTEAFF. This chain links TRBV10-1 with TRBJ1-1; possible D gene TRBD1, 6 bases. Germline V gives CDR1 WNHNN, CDR2 SYGVQD (reference sequence). V was pared by 4 bases and J by 1 base, with 16 bases between. The CDR3 has 16 amino acids.

The chain recombines TRBV7-2 with TRBJ2-5; 9 positions match TRBD1. Trimming removed 5 bases from V and 5 bases from J; junction bases left unmatched: 9. The CDR3 is 15 amino acids. Germline assignment: CDR1 SGHTA and CDR2 FQGNSA. Here the CDR3 reads CASSATGGNWETQYF. In nucleotides, the CDR3 is TGTGCCAGCAGCGCGACAGGGGGTAATTGGGAGACCCAGTACTTC.

This rearrangement joins TRBV20-1 to TRBJ2-1; 7 bases map to TRBD2. The length of the CDR3 is 16 residues. The trim removed 0 bases at V and 7 bases at J, leaving 12 bases unmatched. The germline V gene encodes CDR1 DFQATT and CDR2 SNEGSKA (reference sequence). DNA for the CDR3: TGCAGTGCTAGAGATGTTGAAAGCGGGATTTTAAATGAGCAGTTCTTC. Residues: CSARDVESGILNEQFF.

There are a few counts of this clonotype. V is TRBV12-3 or TRBV12-4 and J is TRBJ1-1; TRBD1 agrees at 11 bases. J lost 0 bases, V lost 6 bases, and 6 bases had no gene match. The CDR3 contains 16 residues. The CDR3 region is CASSRGTGGMNTEAFF. The CDR3 bases are TGTGCCAGCAGCCGCGGGACAGGGGGGATGAACACTGAAGCTTTCTTT.

This CDR3 is CASGINRGDTQYF. For the CDR3, the DNA is TGTGCTAGTGGAATAAACAGGGGAGATACGCAGTATTTT. The chain uses TRBV12-5 and TRBJ2-3, with 7 bases lining up with TRBD1. The CDR3 loop spans 13 amino acids. V shed 6 bases, J shed 5 bases, and the junction held 5 bases outside the gene matches. In germline, CDR1 is LGHNT, CDR2 FRNRAP.

The count of this clonotype is one. This sequence joins TRBV6-1 and TRBJ2-1; 13 bases are a match to TRBD2. The germline CDR1 and CDR2 sequences are MNHNS and SASEGT. The J segment lost 5 bases and the V segment lost 5 bases, leaving 9 bases of the junction unmatched. The CDR3 has 17 amino acids. The CDR3 DNA follows: TGTGCCAGCAGTATTTACGGACTAGCGGGAGCCCACAATGAGCAGTTCTTC. This gives the protein CASSIYGLAGAHNEQFF.

This clonotype came up many times. This chain connects TRBV4-3 to TRBJ1-2, with unresolved D. The CDR3 consists of 15 residues. Germline V lookup: CDR1 LGHNA, CDR2 YSLEER. Trimming left V 1 base short and J 9 bases short, with 18 bases between. The CDR3 sequence is CASSQVSAAGSRYTF. Written as DNA, the CDR3 is TGCGCCAGCAGCCAAGTATCCGCCGCGGGGTCCCGCTACACCTTC.

V usage is TRBV5-1 and J usage is TRBJ2-3; 7 bases are a match to TRBD1. The CDR3 contains 14 residues. V was clipped by 1 base and J by 4 bases; unmatched bases: 3. CDR1 is SGHRS and CDR2 is YFSETQ in the germline V gene. The chain's CDR3 is CASSLRQGADTQYF. The CDR3 DNA follows: TGCGCCAGCAGCTTGCGACAGGGAGCAGATACGCAGTATTTT.

This clonotype was counted between two and nine times. This chain links TRBV6-2 or TRBV6-3 with TRBJ2-5; D is ambiguous. With 11 bases removed from V and 5 bases from J, the gap between germline ends came to 21 bases. This CDR3 spans 14 amino acids. Germline values: CDR1 MNHEY, CDR2 SVGEGT. CDR3 nucleotide sequence: TGTGCCGGCCGGCGAGATGGGCCGCGGGAGACCCAGTACTTC. This codes for CAGRRDGPRETQYF.

This clonotype was detected a few times. The chain links TRBV9 to TRBJ2-1; TRBD2 matches 9 bases. CDR1 SGDLS and CDR2 YYNGEE come from the germline V gene. This CDR3 is 16 amino acids long. The ends lost 4 bases at V and 4 bases at J; junction bases unmatched: 9. CDR3 nucleotide sequence: TGTGCCAGCAGCTCCGAGGGGCTAGCGGGATACAATGAGCAGTTCTTC. Its protein product is CASSSEGLAGYNEQFF.

V and J are TRBV5-1 and TRBJ2-1; 9 nucleotides align to TRBD1. The V and J ends lost 2 bases and 10 bases, in that order; junction bases with no gene match: 13. CDR1 is SGHRS, CDR2 YFSETQ, per germline. The CDR3 consists of 16 residues. The CDR3 DNA follows: TGCGCCAGCAGCTTTCAAGCCGGGACAGGGAAAGACGAGCAGTTCTTC. The encoded protein is CASSFQAGTGKDEQFF.

The V call is TRBV9, the J call TRBJ2-7, with 7 bases that match TRBD2. The CDR3 extends over 15 amino acids. Per germline, CDR1 SGDLS and CDR2 YYNGEE. V lost 4 bases to trimming and J lost 3 bases; unmatched junction nucleotides: 10. CDR3 sequence: CASSSRVGLYYEQYV. In DNA, the CDR3 is TGTGCCAGCAGCTCACGGGTGGGACTATACTACGAGCAGTACGTC.

This clonotype was detected a few times. The chain is built from TRBV27 and TRBJ2-7; 8 bases match TRBD1. This CDR3 region has 15 residues. Looked up from germline, CDR1 is MNHEY and CDR2 is SMNVEV (reference sequence). V was clipped by 5 bases and J by 1 base; unmatched bases: 7. The DNA for the CDR3 is TGTGCCAGCAGTCCATCCGGGACAGGATCCTACGAGCAGTACGTC. It yields the protein CASSPSGTGSYEQYV.

The V gene is TRBV7-9, the J gene TRBJ2-7; 12 bases align to TRBD2. Germline lookup yields CDR1 SEHNR and CDR2 FQNEAQ (reference sequence). V dropped 6 bases and J dropped 3; count of bases not matched to a gene: 6. CDR3 size: 15 residues. CDR3 DNA: TGTGCCAGCAGTCTAGCGGGAGGGCCAGTCTACGAGCAGTACTTC. This translates into CASSLAGGPVYEQYF. Full variable domain (rest looked up from reference TRBV7-9 and TRBJ2-7): DTGVSQNPRHKITKRGQNVTFRCDPISEHNRLYWYRQTLGQGPEFLTYFQNEAQLEKSRLLSDRFSAERPKGSFSTLEIQRTEQGDSAMYLCASSLAGGPVYEQYFGPGTRLTVT.

The chain has TRBV2 and TRBJ2-5; 11 bases align to TRBD2. The V and J ends lost 3 bases and 2 bases, in that order; junction bases with no gene match: 8. Germline loops: CDR1 SNHLY, CDR2 FYNNEI. The CDR3 contains 17 residues. This CDR3 reads CASSDGQLAGEQETQYF. CDR3 nucleotides: TGTGCCAGCAGTGATGGGCAACTAGCGGGAGAGCAAGAGACCCAGTACTTC.

The chain joins TRBV27 to TRBJ2-7, with 10 bases aligning to TRBD1. There are 16 residues in the CDR3. The germline V gene encodes CDR1 MNHEY and CDR2 SMNVEV (reference sequence). V lost 4 bases and J lost 2; bases outside the gene matches: 8. Here the CDR3 reads CASSSARDRGAYEQYF. Written as DNA, the CDR3 is TGTGCCAGCAGTTCGGCCCGGGACAGGGGTGCCTACGAGCAGTACTTC.

CDR3 sequence: CSARQAQGEQYF. In nucleotides, the CDR3 is TGCAGTGCTAGACAAGCCCAGGGCGAGCAGTACTTC. The genes are TRBV20-1 and TRBJ2-7, with a tentative D call TRBD1 (5 bases). V lost 2 bases, J lost 6 bases, and 11 bases lay in between. Germline CDR1 DFQATT, CDR2 SNEGSKA (reference sequence). The CDR3 is 12 amino acids.

The V and J genes are TRBV20-1 and TRBJ1-6; 7 bases agree with TRBD1. CDR1 and CDR2 (germline): DFQATT, SNEGSKA (reference sequence). Losses at the gene ends were 6 bases for V and 9 bases for J; bases not matched to a gene: 5. The CDR3 sequence is 12 residues long. DNA of the CDR3: TGCAGTGCGACAGGGTATCGTTCACCCCTCCACTTT. It yields the protein CSATGYRSPLHF.